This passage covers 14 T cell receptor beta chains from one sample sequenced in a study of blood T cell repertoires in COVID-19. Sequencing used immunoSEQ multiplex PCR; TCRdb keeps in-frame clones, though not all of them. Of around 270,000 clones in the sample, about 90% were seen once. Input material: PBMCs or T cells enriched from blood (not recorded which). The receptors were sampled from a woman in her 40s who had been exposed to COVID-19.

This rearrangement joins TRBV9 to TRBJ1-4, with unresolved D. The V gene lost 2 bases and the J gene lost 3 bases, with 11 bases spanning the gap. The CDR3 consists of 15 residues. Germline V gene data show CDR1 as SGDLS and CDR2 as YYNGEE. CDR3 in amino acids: CASSVSPGANEKLFF. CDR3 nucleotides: TGTGCCAGCAGCGTCAGTCCCGGGGCTAATGAAAAACTGTTTTTT.

The CDR3, as DNA: TGTGCCAGTGACGGGGGGTACTCCTACAATGAGCAGTTCTTC. Its protein product is CASDGGYSYNEQFF. The chain recombines TRBV19 with TRBJ2-1; 7 bases are a match to TRBD2. CDR3 length: 14 residues. The J segment lost 0 bases and the V segment lost 8 bases, leaving 4 bases of the junction unmatched. Per the germline V gene, CDR1 is LNHDA and CDR2 is SQIVND (reference sequence).

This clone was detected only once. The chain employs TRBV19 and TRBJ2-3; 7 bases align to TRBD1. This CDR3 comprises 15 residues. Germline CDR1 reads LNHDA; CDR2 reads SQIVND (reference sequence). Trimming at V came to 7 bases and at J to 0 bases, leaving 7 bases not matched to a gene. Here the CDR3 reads CASNDGTASTDTQYF. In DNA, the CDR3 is TGTGCCAGTAATGATGGGACAGCCAGCACAGATACGCAGTATTTT.

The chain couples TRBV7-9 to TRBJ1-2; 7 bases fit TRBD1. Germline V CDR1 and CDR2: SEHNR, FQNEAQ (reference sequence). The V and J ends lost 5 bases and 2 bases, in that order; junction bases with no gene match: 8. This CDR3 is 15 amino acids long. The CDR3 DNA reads TGTGCCAGCAGCGACCGACAGGGCGTGAACTATGGCTACACCTTC. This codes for CASSDRQGVNYGYTF.

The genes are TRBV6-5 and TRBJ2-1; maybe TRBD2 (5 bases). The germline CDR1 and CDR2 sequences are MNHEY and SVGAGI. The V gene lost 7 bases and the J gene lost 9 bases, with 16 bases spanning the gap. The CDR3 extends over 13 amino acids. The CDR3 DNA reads TGTGCCAGCACGCCCCCGGGGAAGGTTGAGCAGTTCTTC. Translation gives CASTPPGKVEQFF.

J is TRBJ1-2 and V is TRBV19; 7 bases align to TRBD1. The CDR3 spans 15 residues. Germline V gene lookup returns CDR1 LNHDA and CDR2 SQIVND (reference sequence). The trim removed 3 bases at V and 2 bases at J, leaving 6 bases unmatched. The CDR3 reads CASSITPQGNYGYTF. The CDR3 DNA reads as TGTGCCAGTAGTATTACACCACAGGGGAACTATGGCTACACCTTC.

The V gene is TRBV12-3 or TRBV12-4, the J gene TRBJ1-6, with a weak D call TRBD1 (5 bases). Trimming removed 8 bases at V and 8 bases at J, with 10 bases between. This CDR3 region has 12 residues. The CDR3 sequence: CASQGKDSPLHF. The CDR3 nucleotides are TGTGCCAGCCAGGGAAAAGATTCACCCCTCCACTTT.

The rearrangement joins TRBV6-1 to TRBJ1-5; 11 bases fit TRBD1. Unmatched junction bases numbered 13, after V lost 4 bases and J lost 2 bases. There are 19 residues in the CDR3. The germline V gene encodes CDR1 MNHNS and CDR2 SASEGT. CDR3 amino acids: CASSVTSGTGGLGNQPQHF. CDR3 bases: TGTGCCAGCAGTGTAACCTCCGGGACAGGGGGATTAGGCAATCAGCCCCAGCATTTT.

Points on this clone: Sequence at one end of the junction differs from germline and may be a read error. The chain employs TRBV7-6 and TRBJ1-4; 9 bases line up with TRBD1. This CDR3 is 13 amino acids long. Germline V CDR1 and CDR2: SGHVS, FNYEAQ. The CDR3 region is CASRGQGNEKLFF. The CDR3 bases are TGTGCCAGCAGAGGACAGGGGAATGAAAAATTGTTTTTT. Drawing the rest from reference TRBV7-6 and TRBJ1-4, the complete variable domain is GAGVSQSPRYKVTKRGQDVALRCDPISGHVSLYWYRQALGQGPEFLTYFNYEAQQDKSGLPNDRFSAERPEGSISTLTIQRTEQRDSAMYRCASRGQGNEKLFFGSGTQLSVL.

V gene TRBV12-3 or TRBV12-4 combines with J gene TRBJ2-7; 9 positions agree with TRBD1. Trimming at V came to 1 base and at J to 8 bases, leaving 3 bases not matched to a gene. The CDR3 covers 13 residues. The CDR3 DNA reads TGTGCCAGCAGTTTAGGACAGGGGGACCAGCAGTACTTC. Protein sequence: CASSLGQGDQQYF.

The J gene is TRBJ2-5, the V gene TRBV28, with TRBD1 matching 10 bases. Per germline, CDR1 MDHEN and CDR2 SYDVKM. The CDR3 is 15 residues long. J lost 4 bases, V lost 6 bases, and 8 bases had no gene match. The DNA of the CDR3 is TGTGCCAGCAGCCTGACAGGGGGCTTGGTAGAGACCCAGTACTTC. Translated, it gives CASSLTGGLVETQYF.

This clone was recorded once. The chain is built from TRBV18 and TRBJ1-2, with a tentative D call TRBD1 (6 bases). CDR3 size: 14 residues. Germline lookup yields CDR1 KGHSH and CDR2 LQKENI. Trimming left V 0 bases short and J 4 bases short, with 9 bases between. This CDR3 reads CASSPPRGGYGYTF. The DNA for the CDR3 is TGTGCCAGCTCACCACCTAGAGGGGGCTATGGCTACACCTTC.

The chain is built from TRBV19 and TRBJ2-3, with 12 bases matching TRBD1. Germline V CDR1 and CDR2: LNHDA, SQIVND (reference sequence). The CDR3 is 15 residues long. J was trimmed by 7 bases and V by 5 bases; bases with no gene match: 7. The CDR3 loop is CASSLGQGAGNTQYF. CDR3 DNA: TGTGCCAGTAGTCTGGGACAGGGGGCAGGGAATACGCAGTATTTT.

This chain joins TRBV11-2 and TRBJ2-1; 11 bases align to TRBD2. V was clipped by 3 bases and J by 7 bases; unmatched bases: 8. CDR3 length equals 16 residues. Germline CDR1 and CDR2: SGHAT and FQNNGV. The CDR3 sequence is CASSLETSGVGNEQFF. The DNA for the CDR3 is TGTGCCAGCAGCTTGGAGACTAGCGGGGTTGGGAATGAGCAGTTCTTC.